What follows is one T cell receptor (beta chain) and its context. No antigen is known for it. No per-base quality is available; no much larger clone lies one base away. This entry belongs to a study of identical twins (dated by TCRdb to 2016 to 2017). For the study in its entirety: The study deep-sequenced TCR alpha and beta repertoires from monozygotic twins, unrelated adults of various ages and cord blood to test whether fetal clonotypes persist. Replicate twin experiments were performed at different times using different library preparation protocols to rule out contamination. The research as a whole found: The excess sharing between twins in beta out-of-frame sequences was weaker because fewer shared sequences reduced the signal-to-noise ratio. Out-of-frame TCR alpha sharing in monozygotic twins was systematically underestimated by recombination models, whereas sharing between unrelated individuals was in agreement with the recombination models. Zero-insertion analyses could be partly confounded by invariant T cells such as MAIT and iNKT, though diverse VJ usage argued against such confounding for most clonotypes. Abundant cord blood beta clonotypes carried fewer insertions; young adult naive repertoires showed a weaker similar trend, while memory repertoires showed none. Compared with coincidental sharing between unrelated individuals, out-of-frame TCR alpha sequences shared between twins showed an excess of sequences with low generation probability. Because the same donors could not be followed over many years, the conclusions depended on cross-sectional statistical analysis.

The library relied on 5' RACE. Sequencing relied on an Illumina HiSeq 2000. A universal primer binding site was introduced by template switching, and a unique molecular identifier was present in the final cDNA, enabling accurate counting of TCR cDNA molecules. Specific primers in the conserved constant-segment region were used to synthesize first-strand cDNA for TCR alpha and beta chains. To control for contamination, each cDNA library was double barcoded with a SMART-Mk sample barcode plus Illumina barcodes. TruSeq adapter sequences along with Illumina sample barcodes were introduced in two successive PCR steps. TCR alpha and beta cDNA libraries were sequenced on the Illumina HiSeq platform with custom primers. The source study handled its data this way. Raw reads were processed with MiGEC to extract unique molecular identifiers, and MiXCR was used to determine CDR3 positions. For each individual, recombination models were inferred using an EM algorithm with the repgenHMM and IGoR tools. Shared clonotypes were analyzed with the tcR package in R, and sharing was normalized by the product of cloneset sizes. Out-of-frame nonproductive sequences were analyzed to study raw recombination free of thymic and clonal selection effects. Starting from the raw public reads, TCRdb applied fastp trimming at Q25, assembled clones with MiXCR and retained in-frame beta chains. Entries that share a CDR3 protein sequence are merged under the most common genes and DNA. The V and J calls were determined by TCRdb, not by the authors. This sample has 350,000 to 450,000 distinct CDR3 sequences in its table, and about a fifth of those were observed once. 12% of the sample comes from the top ten.

V loses 4 bases, J loses 0 bases, and the germline ends lie 10 bases apart. The CDR3 has 15 amino acids, counting the end cysteine and phenylalanine. Only the CDR3 region is kept as DNA, spanning 45 bases read in frame from base 1. The germline V gene gives CDR1 as ENHRY and CDR2 as SYGVKD. Only healthy Caucasian donors were included. The study also sequenced three unrelated non-twin adults: a male aged 18 to 29, a male aged 50 to 60 and a female aged 50 to 60. Using Miltenyi CD45RO+ enrichment and human naive T-cell isolation kits, memory (CD45RO+) and naive T cells were isolated from PBMC. The sequence derives from a man over 45 in good health. The chain is assembled from TRBV10-3 and TRBJ2-1; a confident D gene designation cannot be given. The sample taken for sequencing was naive T cells sorted from blood. The sample's cell subset or site label is to be understood as: cells isolated with a human naive T-cell isolation kit. The bases are TGTGCCATCAGTGCGGGCGGCGCCTCCTACAATGAGCAGTTCTTC. Translated, it reads CAISAGGASYNEQFF.